The sequence of this T cell receptor beta chain was determined in a study of T cell changes during pregnancy in multiple sclerosis. This CDR3 is 16 amino acids long. The V gene end was trimmed by 0 bases and the J gene end by 4 bases; junction bases not matched to a gene: 7. Per the germline V gene, CDR1 is SGDLS and CDR2 is YYNGEE. Profiled with immunoSEQ multiplex PCR; TCRdb holds only in-frame clones, not every one. The sample yields approximately 48,000 clones, about 92% seen once. The V call is TRBV9, the J call TRBJ2-1; 7 bases map to TRBD1. Here the sequenced sample was CD8+ T cells from peripheral blood mononuclear cells, taken before pregnancy. This receptor was obtained from a female donor with multiple sclerosis, enrolled in a pregnancy study. This chain's CDR3 is CASSVVDRSLYNEQFF. DNA of the CDR3: TGTGCCAGCAGCGTAGTGGACAGGAGTCTATACAATGAGCAGTTCTTC.